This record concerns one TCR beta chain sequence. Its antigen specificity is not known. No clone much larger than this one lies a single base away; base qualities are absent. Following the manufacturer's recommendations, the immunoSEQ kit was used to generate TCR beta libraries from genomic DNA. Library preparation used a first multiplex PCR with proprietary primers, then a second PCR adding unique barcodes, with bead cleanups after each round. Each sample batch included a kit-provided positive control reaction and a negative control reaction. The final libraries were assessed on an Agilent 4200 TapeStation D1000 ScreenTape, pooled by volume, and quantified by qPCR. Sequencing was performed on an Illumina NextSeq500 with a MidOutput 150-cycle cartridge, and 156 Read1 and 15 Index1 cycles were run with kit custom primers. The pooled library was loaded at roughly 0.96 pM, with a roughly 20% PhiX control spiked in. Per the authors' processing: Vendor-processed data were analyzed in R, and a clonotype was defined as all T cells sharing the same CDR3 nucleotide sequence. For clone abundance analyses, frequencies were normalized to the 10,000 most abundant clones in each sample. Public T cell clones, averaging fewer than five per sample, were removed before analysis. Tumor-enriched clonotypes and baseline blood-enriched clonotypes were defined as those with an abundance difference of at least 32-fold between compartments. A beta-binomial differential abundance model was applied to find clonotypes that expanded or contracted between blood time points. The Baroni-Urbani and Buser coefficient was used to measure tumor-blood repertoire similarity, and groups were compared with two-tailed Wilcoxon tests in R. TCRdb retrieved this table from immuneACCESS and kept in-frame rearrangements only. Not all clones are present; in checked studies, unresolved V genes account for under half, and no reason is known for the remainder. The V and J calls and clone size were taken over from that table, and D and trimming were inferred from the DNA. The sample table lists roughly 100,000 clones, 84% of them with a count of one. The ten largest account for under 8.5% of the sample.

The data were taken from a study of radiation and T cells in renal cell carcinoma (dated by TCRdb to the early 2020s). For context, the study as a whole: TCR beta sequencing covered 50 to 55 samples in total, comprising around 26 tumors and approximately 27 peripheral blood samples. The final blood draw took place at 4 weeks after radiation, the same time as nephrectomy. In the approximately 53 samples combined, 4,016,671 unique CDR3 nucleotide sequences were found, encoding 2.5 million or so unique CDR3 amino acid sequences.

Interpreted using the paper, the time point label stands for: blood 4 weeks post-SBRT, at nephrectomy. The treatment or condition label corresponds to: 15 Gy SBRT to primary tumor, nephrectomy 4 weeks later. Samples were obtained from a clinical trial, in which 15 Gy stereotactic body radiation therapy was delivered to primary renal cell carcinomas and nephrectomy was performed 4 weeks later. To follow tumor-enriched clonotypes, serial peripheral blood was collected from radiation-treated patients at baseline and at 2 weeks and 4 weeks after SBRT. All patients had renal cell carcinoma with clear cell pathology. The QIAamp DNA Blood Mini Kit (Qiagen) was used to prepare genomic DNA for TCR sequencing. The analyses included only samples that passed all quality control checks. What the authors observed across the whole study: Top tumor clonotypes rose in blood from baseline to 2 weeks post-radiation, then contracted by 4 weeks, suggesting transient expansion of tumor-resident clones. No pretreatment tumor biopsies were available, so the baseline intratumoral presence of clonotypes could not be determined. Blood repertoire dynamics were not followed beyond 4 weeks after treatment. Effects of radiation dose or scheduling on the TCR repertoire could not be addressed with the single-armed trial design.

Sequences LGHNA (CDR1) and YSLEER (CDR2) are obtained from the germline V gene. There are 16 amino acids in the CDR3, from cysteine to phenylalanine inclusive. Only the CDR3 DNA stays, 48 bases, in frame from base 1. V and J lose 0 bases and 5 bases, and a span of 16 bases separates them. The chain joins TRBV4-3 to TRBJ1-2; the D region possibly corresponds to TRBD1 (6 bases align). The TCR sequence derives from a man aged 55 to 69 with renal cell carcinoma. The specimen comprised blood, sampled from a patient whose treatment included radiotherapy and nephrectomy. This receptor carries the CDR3 CASSQDRGVRGYGYTF. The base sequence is TGCGCCAGCAGCCAAGATAGGGGGGTGCGGGGATATGGCTACACCTTC.